These T cell receptor beta chains were read from a single sample in a study of blood T cell repertoires in COVID-19. Sequenced by immunoSEQ multiplex PCR; TCRdb stores in-frame clones only, minus some. The sample holds about 240,000 clones, around 85% seen once. The sample consisted of peripheral blood. Receptors were obtained from a woman older than 75 with acute or convalescent COVID-19. Each CDR3 is given with its conserved first and last residue. D genes are given only for firm matches. Not all rows give a size; the values are once, few, many and, for expanded clones, a class.

once	TRBV2	.	TRBJ1-1	CASSQTQIEAFF	TGTGCCAGCAGTCAGACTCAAATAGAAGCTTTCTTT
once	TRBV6-5	.	TRBJ1-6	CASSPPGYNSPLHF	TGTGCCAGCAGCCCGCCGGGGTATAATTCACCCCTCCACTTT
once	TRBV5-6	.	TRBJ2-3	CASSLVSGESTDTQYF	TGTGCCAGCAGCTTGGTGTCGGGGGAGAGCACAGATACGCAGTATTTT
few	TRBV4-2	.	TRBJ2-1	CASSQAAAREQFF	TGTGCCAGCAGCCAAGCAGCGGCTCGTGAGCAGTTCTTC
once	TRBV9	TRBD1	TRBJ1-2	CASSLRGTADYGYTF	TGTGCCAGCAGCCTCCGAGGGACAGCCGACTATGGCTACACCTTC
.	TRBV27	TRBD1	TRBJ2-1	CASSSRGQPGNEQFF	TGTGCCAGCAGTTCCAGGGGGCAGCCGGGCAATGAGCAGTTCTTC
few	TRBV10-1	.	TRBJ1-3	CASSESHSGNTIYF	TGCGCCAGCAGTGAGTCCCACTCTGGAAACACCATATATTTT
.	TRBV5-5	TRBD1	TRBJ1-5	CASSFGQAQPQHF	TGTGCCAGCAGCTTCGGACAGGCGCAGCCCCAGCATTTT
.	TRBV28	.	TRBJ1-1	CASSLIHTPKAFF	TGTGCCAGCAGTTTAATCCACACGCCAAAAGCTTTCTTT
.	TRBV3-1/TRBV3-2	.	TRBJ2-5	CASSQGGLETQYF	TGTGCCAGCAGCCAAGGAGGGCTTGAGACCCAGTACTTC
.	TRBV7-2	.	TRBJ1-2	CASSASGARLFHYGYTF	TGTGCCAGCAGCGCATCCGGTGCCCGCCTTTTTCACTATGGCTACACCTTC
.	TRBV3-1/TRBV3-2	TRBD1	TRBJ1-6	CASSRQGDNSPLHF	TGTGCCAGCAGCCGACAGGGGGATAATTCACCCCTCCACTTT
.	TRBV5-1	TRBD1	TRBJ1-6	CASSQGTESPLHF	TGCGCCAGCAGCCAAGGGACAGAATCACCCCTCCACTTT
.	TRBV12-3/TRBV12-4	TRBD1	TRBJ1-2	CASSLGQNYGYTF	TGTGCCAGCAGCCTGGGACAGAACTATGGCTACACCTTC
.	TRBV5-1	TRBD1	TRBJ2-7	CASSPDRGAYEQYF	TGCGCCAGCAGCCCGGACAGGGGTGCCTACGAGCAGTACTTC
.	TRBV7-9	TRBD2	TRBJ2-1	CASSPPGLAGAGEQFF	TGTGCCAGCAGCCCCCCCGGGCTAGCGGGGGCAGGGGAGCAGTTCTTC
once	TRBV5-1	TRBD1	TRBJ2-2	CASSLAGQVNTGELFF	TGCGCCAGCAGCTTGGCGGGACAGGTGAACACCGGGGAGCTGTTTTTT
.	TRBV5-4	.	TRBJ2-7	CASSLDSGSTYEQYF	TGTGCCAGCAGCTTGGACAGCGGCAGCACCTACGAGCAGTACTTC
few	TRBV30	.	TRBJ1-4	CAWSEFGGGRINEKLFF	TGTGCCTGGAGTGAATTCGGGGGGGGCAGGATTAATGAAAAACTGTTTTTT
.	TRBV9	TRBD2	TRBJ2-2	CASSVATSGGTGELFF	TGTGCCAGCAGCGTAGCTACTAGCGGGGGCACCGGGGAGCTGTTTTTT
.	TRBV19	.	TRBJ1-5	CASSTDRRGGLNQPQHF	TGTGCCAGTAGTACAGACCGTCGGGGGGGTCTTAATCAGCCCCAGCATTTT
.	TRBV28	TRBD1	TRBJ1-5	CASKRTGAHQPQHF	TGTGCCAGCAAGAGGACAGGGGCCCATCAGCCCCAGCATTTT
few	TRBV2	.	TRBJ2-2	CASRGAGTGELFF	TGTGCCAGCAGAGGGGCGGGGACCGGGGAGCTGTTTTTT
.	TRBV2	.	TRBJ2-7	CASGGGAAEQYF	TGTGCCAGCGGGGGAGGAGCGGCCGAGCAGTACTTC
.	TRBV27	TRBD2	TRBJ2-7	CASSRGTTGGFEQYF	TGTGCCAGCAGTCGCGGGACTACGGGGGGGTTCGAGCAGTACTTC
.	TRBV5-4	.	TRBJ1-2	CASRRAGTQRGDYGYTF	TGTGCCAGCAGACGAGCCGGGACACAACGAGGGGACTATGGCTACACCTTC
.	TRBV2	TRBD2	TRBJ2-1	CASSEMLAGGYNEQFF	TGTGCCAGCAGTGAGATGCTAGCGGGGGGATACAATGAGCAGTTCTTC
.	TRBV5-6	TRBD1	TRBJ1-1	CASSFGTGMNTEAFF	TGTGCCAGCAGCTTCGGGACAGGAATGAACACTGAAGCTTTCTTT
few	TRBV10-3	TRBD2	TRBJ2-1	CAISESRLAGGYEQFF	TGTGCCATCAGTGAGTCAAGGCTAGCGGGGGGGTATGAGCAGTTCTTC
.	TRBV5-4	.	TRBJ2-4	CASSETRVAKNIQYF	TGTGCCAGCAGCGAAACCAGGGTAGCCAAAAACATTCAGTACTTC
.	TRBV28	TRBD1	TRBJ2-7	CASNPRGGEREQYF	TGTGCCAGCAATCCCCGAGGGGGCGAGAGGGAGCAGTACTTC
.	TRBV2	TRBD1	TRBJ2-7	CASLAGQGYEQYF	TGTGCCAGCCTTGCGGGACAGGGGTACGAGCAGTACTTC
.	TRBV6-1	TRBD1	TRBJ1-5	CASSDRGLQPQHF	TGTGCCAGCAGTGACAGGGGGCTTCAGCCCCAGCATTTT
.	TRBV5-1	TRBD1	TRBJ2-7	CASSLSGQGAYEQYF	TGCGCCAGCAGCTTATCTGGACAGGGGGCTTACGAGCAGTACTTC
.	TRBV25-1	.	TRBJ2-2	CASKPGVGGELFF	TGTGCCAGCAAGCCCGGGGTCGGCGGGGAGCTGTTTTTT
.	TRBV29-1	TRBD1	TRBJ2-7	CSVEDLAGGNEQYF	TGCAGCGTTGAAGATCTTGCAGGGGGCAACGAGCAGTACTTC
few	TRBV2	.	TRBJ1-2	CASSEQGLGEDHGYTF	TGTGCCAGCAGTGAACAGGGTCTTGGAGAAGATCATGGCTACACCTTC
.	TRBV5-1	.	TRBJ2-2	CASSLDRVNTGELFF	TGCGCCAGCAGCTTGGACAGGGTGAACACCGGGGAGCTGTTTTTT
.	TRBV30	TRBD1	TRBJ1-1	CAWSIPTGPGTEAFF	TGTGCCTGGAGTATCCCGACAGGGCCCGGGACTGAAGCTTTCTTT
once	TRBV27	.	TRBJ2-2	CASSPYTGELFF	TGTGCCAGCAGTCCTTACACCGGGGAGCTGTTTTTT
.	TRBV7-9	.	TRBJ2-5	CASSQAGRGRETQYF	TGTGCCAGCAGCCAAGCGGGCAGAGGGCGAGAGACCCAGTACTTC
.	TRBV9	.	TRBJ2-2	CASSVGAREELFF	TGTGCCAGCAGCGTAGGGGCGAGAGAGGAGCTGTTTTTT
.	TRBV5-1	TRBD1	TRBJ1-4	CASSLTTDRPNEKLFF	TGCGCCAGCAGCCTAACCACGGACAGGCCTAATGAAAAACTGTTTTTT
.	TRBV2	.	TRBJ1-1	CASSYRAATEAFF	TGTGCCAGCAGTTACAGGGCGGCCACTGAAGCTTTCTTT
.	TRBV19	.	TRBJ2-1	CASKRGGEQFF	TGTGCCAGTAAAAGAGGCGGTGAGCAGTTCTTC